The 25 T cell receptor beta chains given below trace back to one sample, sequenced in a study of cytomegalovirus exposure and HLA in healthy donors. PCR involved 60 Vbeta and 13 Jbeta primers. Method: immunoSEQ multiplex PCR; TCRdb's copy keeps in-frame clones and lacks some. The data show around 190,000 clones, 82% seen once. The specimen sequenced was PBMCs. These receptors all stem from a woman aged 50 to 65 in good health and CMV-seronegative.

The V gene is TRBV28, the J gene TRBJ1-4; D perhaps matches TRBD1 (6 bases). In germline, CDR1 is MDHEN, CDR2 SYDVKM. There are 12 residues in the CDR3. Trimming left V 6 bases short and J 8 bases short, with 10 bases between. CDR3 in DNA: TGTGCCAGCAGGACAGGACAAGAAAAACTGTTTTTT. Its protein product is CASRTGQEKLFF.

DNA of the CDR3: TGCGCCAGCAGCAACCCATTGACAGGGTTGGTAGGCGAGCAGTACTTC. Residues: CASSNPLTGLVGEQYF. The chain has TRBV5-1 and TRBJ2-7; the match to TRBD1 covers 7 bases. After removal of 4 bases from V and 6 bases from J, the junction contained 16 bases not matched to a gene. This CDR3 spans 16 amino acids. CDR1 is SGHRS and CDR2 is YFSETQ in the germline V gene.

This rearrangement joins TRBV6-5 to TRBJ2-5, with TRBD2 identical over 10 bases. The CDR3 sequence is 15 residues long. V dropped 4 bases and J dropped 5; count of bases not matched to a gene: 7. The germline gives CDR1 MNHEY, CDR2 SVGAGI. CDR3 DNA sequence: TGTGCCAGCAGTTCGATTAGCGGGGGGAGGGAGACCCAGTACTTC. Translating it yields CASSSISGGRETQYF.

V is TRBV19 and J is TRBJ2-7; D gene unclear. The CDR3 runs 13 residues. The germline V and J ends were trimmed by 2 bases and 3 bases, with 8 bases remaining between them. Per the germline V gene, CDR1 is LNHDA and CDR2 is SQIVND (reference sequence). In nucleotides, the CDR3 is TGTGCCAGTAGTATAAACGGAGACTACGAGCAGTACTTC. Protein: CASSINGDYEQYF.

This chain joins TRBV14 and TRBJ2-7; 12 bases match TRBD2. There are 15 residues in the CDR3. V trimming: 4 bases; J trimming: 4 bases; junction bases outside the gene matches: 5. Looked up from germline, CDR1 is SGHDN and CDR2 is FVKESK. The CDR3 DNA follows: TGTGCCAGCAGCCGGGGGACTAGCGGGTTGTACGAGCAGTACTTC. Encoded protein: CASSRGTSGLYEQYF.

The V gene is TRBV28, the J gene TRBJ2-7; 7 bases map to TRBD1. Germline CDR1 and CDR2: MDHEN and SYDVKM. This CDR3 contains 14 residues. V lost 5 bases to trimming and J lost 3 bases; unmatched junction nucleotides: 7. Written as DNA, the CDR3 is TGTGCCAGCAGTAAGGGACAGTCGTACTACGAGCAGTACTTC. Amino acid sequence: CASSKGQSYYEQYF.

This clone has just a few counts. The J gene is TRBJ1-2, the V gene TRBV2, with TRBD1 as a possible D gene (6 bases). V lost 7 bases, J lost 7 bases, and 19 bases lay in between. Germline V lookup: CDR1 SNHLY, CDR2 FYNNEI. This CDR3 is 14 amino acids long. CDR3 amino acids: CASTPQGPVFGYTF. CDR3 coding DNA: TGTGCCAGCACCCCACAGGGTCCGGTGTTTGGCTACACCTTC.

This clone appeared a few times. The chain links TRBV4-3 to TRBJ2-5; TRBD2 matches 8 bases. Losses at the gene ends were 0 bases for V and 4 bases for J; bases not matched to a gene: 7. The CDR3 spans 16 residues. Germline V gene data show CDR1 as LGHNA and CDR2 as YSLEER. The CDR3 reads CASSQDSGGAAETQYF. CDR3 DNA sequence: TGCGCCAGCAGCCAAGATTCCGGGGGGGCCGCAGAGACCCAGTACTTC.

The CDR3 DNA is TGCGCCAGCAGCTTATACGGGACAGGGGGGACCCCCTACGAGCAGTACTTC. As protein: CASSLYGTGGTPYEQYF. V is TRBV5-1 and J is TRBJ2-7, with 11 bases that match TRBD1. Germline trimming cut 2 bases from V and 2 bases from J; bases unmatched to any gene: 9. This CDR3 has 17 residues. The V gene's germline CDR1 is SGHRS and CDR2 YFSETQ.

This sequence joins TRBV15 and TRBJ1-2; TRBD1 agrees at 10 bases. Germline-derived CDR1 and CDR2 are LNHNV and YYDKDF (reference sequence). V shed 0 bases, J shed 4 bases, and the junction held 8 bases outside the gene matches. The CDR3 runs 17 residues. The CDR3 protein is CATSRDRDRGLGYGYTF. In nucleotides, the CDR3 is TGTGCCACCAGCAGAGACCGTGACAGGGGGCTGGGCTATGGCTACACCTTC.

This clone was seen just once. The chain combines TRBV7-3 with TRBJ2-1; 7 nucleotides align to TRBD2. This CDR3 comprises 16 residues. V shed 0 bases, J shed 3 bases, and the junction held 5 bases outside the gene matches. The V gene's germline CDR1 is SGHTA and CDR2 FQGTGA. In nucleotides, the CDR3 is TGTGCCAGCAGCTTAACGGGCGGGAGCAACTACAATGAGCAGTTCTTC. It is translated as CASSLTGGSNYNEQFF.

The CDR3: CASSEFAGGGEQYF. Here the CDR3 DNA reads TGCGCCAGCAGTGAGTTCGCAGGAGGCGGCGAGCAGTACTTC. The gene calls are TRBV10-1 and TRBJ2-7, with D perhaps TRBD2 (5 bases). Trimming cost V 1 base and J 6 bases, with 13 bases left between them. This CDR3 spans 14 amino acids. From germline, CDR1 is WNHNN and CDR2 SYGVQD (reference sequence).

This chain joins TRBV7-2 and TRBJ1-4; 8 nucleotides align to TRBD1. The CDR3 is 13 residues long. Germline assignment: CDR1 SGHTA and CDR2 FQGNSA. V shed 6 bases and J 10 bases; nucleotides not matched to a gene: 7. The CDR3 coding sequence is TGTGCCAGCAGGCATACTACAGGGGGAAAACTGTTTTTT. Its translation: CASRHTTGGKLFF.

The chain has TRBV11-2 and TRBJ2-1; 9 nucleotides agree with TRBD2. Per the germline V gene, CDR1 is SGHAT and CDR2 is FQNNGV. The CDR3 extends over 16 amino acids. Trimming at V came to 1 base and at J to 8 bases, leaving 9 bases not matched to a gene. This CDR3 is CASSLAGGGAVYEQFF. Here the CDR3 DNA reads TGTGCCAGCAGCTTAGCTGGCGGGGGGGCGGTCTATGAGCAGTTCTTC.

The CDR3 sequence is CASSSGQVRYGYTF. CDR3 sequence (DNA): TGTGCCAGCAGTTCCGGACAGGTCCGCTATGGCTACACCTTC. This chain connects TRBV6-1 to TRBJ1-2; 7 bases are shared with TRBD1. The germline CDR1 and CDR2 sequences are MNHNS and SASEGT. The trim removed 5 bases at V and 4 bases at J, leaving 7 bases unmatched. This CDR3 is built from 14 residues.

The chain employs TRBV7-3 and TRBJ2-3, with 11 nucleotides matching TRBD2. The ends lost 6 bases at V and 5 bases at J; junction bases unmatched: 4. Germline V gene sequence: CDR1 SGHTA, CDR2 FQGTGA. The CDR3 has 14 residues. The CDR3 protein is CASSLAGGGDTQYF. CDR3 coding DNA: TGTGCCAGCAGTCTAGCGGGGGGTGGAGATACGCAGTATTTT.

This clone came up a few times. V and J are TRBV5-1 and TRBJ1-1; TRBD1 aligns across 7 bases. Looked up from germline, CDR1 is SGHRS and CDR2 is YFSETQ. V dropped 3 bases and J dropped 1; count of bases not matched to a gene: 12. The CDR3 loop spans 17 amino acids. CDR3 region: CASSSGHGQATNTEAFF. The CDR3 nucleotides are TGCGCCAGCAGCTCCGGACACGGACAGGCGACGAACACTGAAGCTTTCTTT.

The chain combines TRBV9 with TRBJ2-7; D perhaps matches TRBD2 (8 bases). The ends were cut back, 6 bases at V and 3 bases at J, with 19 bases in the middle. The germline gives CDR1 SGDLS, CDR2 YYNGEE. The CDR3 loop spans 15 amino acids. DNA for the CDR3: TGTGCCAGCAATCCAGGGGGACTAGGGTTCTACGAGCAGTACTTC. Its protein is CASNPGGLGFYEQYF.

The chain joins TRBV19 to TRBJ2-7; D ambiguous. Germline-derived CDR1 and CDR2 are LNHDA and SQIVND (reference sequence). V was shortened by 6 bases and J by 5 bases, with 14 bases between the two germline ends. This CDR3 is 13 amino acids long. CDR3 protein: CASRVRGNHEQYF. The CDR3, as DNA: TGTGCCAGTAGGGTCCGAGGAAACCACGAGCAGTACTTC. Variable domain in full (rest from reference TRBV19 and TRBJ2-7): DGGITQSPKYLFRKEGQNVTLSCEQNLNHDAMYWYRQDPGQGLRLIYYSQIVNDFQKGDIAEGYSVSREKKESFPLTVTSAQKNPTAFYLCASRVRGNHEQYFGPGTRLTVT.

This chain uses TRBV27 with TRBJ2-3; D unclear. Trimming took 4 bases from V and 6 from J, leaving 5 bases between them. The CDR3 is made up of 11 amino acids. The germline V gene encodes CDR1 MNHEY and CDR2 SMNVEV (reference sequence). CDR3 in amino acids: CASSSRDTQYF. The CDR3 region has the DNA TGTGCCAGCAGTTCCAGGGATACGCAGTATTTT.

CDR3 in amino acids: CASSAKQGAPFGYTF. Written as DNA, the CDR3 is TGTGCCAGCAGTGCAAAACAGGGGGCCCCTTTTGGCTACACCTTC. V gene TRBV2 combines with J gene TRBJ1-2, with 9 nucleotides matching TRBD1. J gave up 7 bases and V 4 bases, and 10 bases lay outside the gene matches. This CDR3 has 15 amino acids. CDR1 is SNHLY and CDR2 is FYNNEI in the germline V gene.

The genes are TRBV6-1 and TRBJ2-2; 9 positions match TRBD2. V was clipped by 6 bases and J by 1 base; unmatched bases: 3. CDR3 size: 15 residues. Germline V gene lookup returns CDR1 MNHNS and CDR2 SASEGT. The CDR3 is CASRATSGNTGELFF. The CDR3 DNA reads as TGTGCCAGCAGAGCGACTAGCGGGAACACCGGGGAGCTGTTTTTT.

The rearrangement uses TRBV7-9 and TRBJ1-2; D not certain. The V gene's germline CDR1 is SEHNR and CDR2 FQNEAQ (reference sequence). Trimming removed 0 bases from V and 4 bases from J, with 9 bases in between. This CDR3 has 14 residues. CDR3 nucleotides: TGTGCCAGCAGCTTAGCCGCGGGTGGCTATGGCTACACCTTC. Its translation is CASSLAAGGYGYTF.

The chain recombines TRBV30 with TRBJ1-2; 7 bases fit TRBD1. The V segment lost 2 bases and the J segment 4 bases; nucleotides outside the gene matches: 4. Per germline, CDR1 GTSNPN and CDR2 SVGIG (reference sequence). This CDR3 is built from 13 residues. The chain's CDR3 is CAWSRGQPYGYTF. The CDR3 bases are TGTGCCTGGAGTAGGGGACAGCCCTATGGCTACACCTTC.

V usage is TRBV6-5 and J usage is TRBJ2-1, with 9 bases that match TRBD2. V was pared by 6 bases and J by 6 bases, with 3 bases of the junction left unmatched. The CDR3 has 13 amino acids. CDR1 and CDR2 (germline): MNHEY, SVGAGI. CDR3 amino acids: CASREGLANEQFF. CDR3 coding DNA: TGTGCCAGCAGGGAGGGACTAGCCAATGAGCAGTTCTTC.